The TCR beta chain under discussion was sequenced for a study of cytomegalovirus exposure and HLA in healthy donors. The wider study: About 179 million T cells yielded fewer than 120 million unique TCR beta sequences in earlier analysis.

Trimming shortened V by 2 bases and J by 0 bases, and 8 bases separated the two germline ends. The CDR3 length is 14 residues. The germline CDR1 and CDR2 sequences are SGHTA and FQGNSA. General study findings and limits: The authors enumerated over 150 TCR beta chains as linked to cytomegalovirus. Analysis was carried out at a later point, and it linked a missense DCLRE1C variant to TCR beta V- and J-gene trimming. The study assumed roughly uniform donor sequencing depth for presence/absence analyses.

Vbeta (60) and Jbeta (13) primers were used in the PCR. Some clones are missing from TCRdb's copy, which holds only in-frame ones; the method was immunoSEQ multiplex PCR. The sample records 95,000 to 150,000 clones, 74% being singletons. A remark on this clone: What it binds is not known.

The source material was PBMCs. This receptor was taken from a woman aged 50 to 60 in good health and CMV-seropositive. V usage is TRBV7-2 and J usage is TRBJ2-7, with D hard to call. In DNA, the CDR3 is TGTGCCAGCAGCTTAATCGGTGTCTCCTACGAGCAGTACTTC. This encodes CASSLIGVSYEQYF.